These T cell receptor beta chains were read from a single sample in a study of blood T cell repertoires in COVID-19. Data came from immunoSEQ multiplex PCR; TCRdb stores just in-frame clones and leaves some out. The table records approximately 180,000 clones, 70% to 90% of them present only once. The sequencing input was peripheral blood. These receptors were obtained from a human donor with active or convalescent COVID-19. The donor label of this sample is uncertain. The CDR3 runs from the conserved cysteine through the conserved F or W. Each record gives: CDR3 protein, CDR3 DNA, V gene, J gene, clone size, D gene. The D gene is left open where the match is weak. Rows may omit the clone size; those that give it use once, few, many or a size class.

CDR3 protein: CASSKEREGRNDNEQFF; CDR3 DNA: TGTGCCAGCAGCAAAGAGCGGGAGGGCCGAAATGACAATGAGCAGTTCTTC; V gene: TRBV21-1; J gene: TRBJ2-1; clone size: NA; D gene: NA
CDR3 protein: CASSLQGSNSYEQYF; CDR3 DNA: TGTGCCAGCAGTCTACAGGGGTCGAATTCCTACGAGCAGTACTTC; V gene: TRBV5-5; J gene: TRBJ2-7; clone size: NA; D gene: TRBD1
CDR3 protein: CASSQVLAGGPGEQFF; CDR3 DNA: TGTGCCAGCAGCCAAGTTCTAGCGGGAGGGCCAGGTGAGCAGTTCTTC; V gene: TRBV4-2; J gene: TRBJ2-1; clone size: NA; D gene: TRBD2
CDR3 protein: CSASQGRETQYF; CDR3 DNA: TGCAGTGCTAGTCAGGGAAGGGAGACCCAGTACTTC; V gene: TRBV20-1; J gene: TRBJ2-5; clone size: once; D gene: NA
CDR3 protein: CASSSDSSQHF; CDR3 DNA: TGTGCCAGCAGCAGTGACAGCTCCCAGCATTTT; V gene: TRBV21-1; J gene: TRBJ1-5; clone size: NA; D gene: NA
CDR3 protein: CASAPGLASSTDTQYF; CDR3 DNA: TGTGCCAGCGCCCCGGGACTCGCCTCAAGCACAGATACGCAGTATTTT; V gene: TRBV27; J gene: TRBJ2-3; clone size: NA; D gene: NA
CDR3 protein: CASSYEGNQPQHF; CDR3 DNA: TGTGCCAGCAGTTACGAGGGAAATCAGCCCCAGCATTTT; V gene: TRBV6-5; J gene: TRBJ1-5; clone size: NA; D gene: NA
CDR3 protein: CASSLEGRMESQYF; CDR3 DNA: TGCGCCAGCAGCTTGGAGGGGCGGATGGAGTCCCAGTACTTC; V gene: TRBV5-1; J gene: TRBJ2-5; clone size: NA; D gene: NA
CDR3 protein: CASSFSRTGYGYTF; CDR3 DNA: TGTGCCAGCAGTTTTTCCCGGACAGGATATGGCTACACCTTC; V gene: TRBV28; J gene: TRBJ1-2; clone size: NA; D gene: TRBD1
CDR3 protein: CASSPEVAGGHHEQYF; CDR3 DNA: TGTGCCAGCAGCCCGGAGGTAGCGGGAGGGCACCACGAGCAGTACTTC; V gene: TRBV28; J gene: TRBJ2-7; clone size: NA; D gene: TRBD2
CDR3 protein: CASREGGTFQETQYF; CDR3 DNA: TGCGCCAGCAGGGAAGGCGGGACCTTCCAAGAGACCCAGTACTTC; V gene: TRBV5-1; J gene: TRBJ2-5; clone size: few; D gene: NA
CDR3 protein: CAISEWGQGQPQHF; CDR3 DNA: TGTGCCATCAGTGAGTGGGGACAGGGCCAGCCCCAGCATTTT; V gene: TRBV10-3; J gene: TRBJ1-5; clone size: NA; D gene: TRBD1
CDR3 protein: CATSREQGFSYEQYF; CDR3 DNA: TGTGCCACCAGCAGAGAACAGGGTTTCTCCTACGAGCAGTACTTC; V gene: TRBV15; J gene: TRBJ2-7; clone size: NA; D gene: NA
CDR3 protein: CASSPMAPSGSYEQYF; CDR3 DNA: TGTGCCAGCTCACCAATGGCCCCTAGCGGATCCTACGAGCAGTACTTC; V gene: TRBV18; J gene: TRBJ2-7; clone size: NA; D gene: TRBD2
CDR3 protein: CASSQRGLAVQETQYF; CDR3 DNA: TGCGCCAGCAGCCAAAGGGGACTAGCGGTGCAAGAGACCCAGTACTTC; V gene: TRBV4-1; J gene: TRBJ2-5; clone size: NA; D gene: TRBD2
CDR3 protein: CASSDWGTREKLFF; CDR3 DNA: TGTGCCAGCAGCGACTGGGGGACACGTGAAAAACTGTTTTTT; V gene: TRBV5-6; J gene: TRBJ1-4; clone size: once; D gene: NA
CDR3 protein: CASSFSGLSYEQYF; CDR3 DNA: TGTGCCAGCAGCTTTTCGGGACTCTCCTACGAGCAGTACTTC; V gene: TRBV7-8; J gene: TRBJ2-7; clone size: NA; D gene: NA
CDR3 protein: CATRTTGRHGYTF; CDR3 DNA: TGTGCCACGAGAACCACAGGGCGTCATGGCTACACCTTC; V gene: TRBV6-5; J gene: TRBJ1-2; clone size: once; D gene: NA